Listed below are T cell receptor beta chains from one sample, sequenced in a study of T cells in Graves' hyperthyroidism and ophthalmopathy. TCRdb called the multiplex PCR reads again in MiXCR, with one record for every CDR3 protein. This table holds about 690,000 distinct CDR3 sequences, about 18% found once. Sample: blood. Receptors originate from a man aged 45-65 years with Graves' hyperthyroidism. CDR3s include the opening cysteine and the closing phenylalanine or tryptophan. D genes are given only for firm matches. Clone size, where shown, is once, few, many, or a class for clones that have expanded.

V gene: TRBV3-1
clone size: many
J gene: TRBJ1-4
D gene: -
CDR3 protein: CASSQDKGWANEKLFF
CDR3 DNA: TGTGCCAGCAGCCAAGATAAGGGGTGGGCTAATGAAAAACTGTTTTTT

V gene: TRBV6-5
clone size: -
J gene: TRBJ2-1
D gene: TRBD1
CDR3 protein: CASSYRQGRHNEQFF
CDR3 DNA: TGTGCCAGCAGTTACCGACAGGGCCGGCACAATGAGCAGTTCTTC

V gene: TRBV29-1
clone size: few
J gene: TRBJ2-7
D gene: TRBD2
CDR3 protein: CSVGGLAGRSYEQYF
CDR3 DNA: TGCAGCGTCGGCGGACTAGCGGGACGCTCCTACGAGCAGTACTTC

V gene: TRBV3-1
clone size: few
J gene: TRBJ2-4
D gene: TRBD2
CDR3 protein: CASSPTSAQNIQYF
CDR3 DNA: TGTGCCAGCAGCCCAACTAGCGCCCAAAACATTCAGTACTTC

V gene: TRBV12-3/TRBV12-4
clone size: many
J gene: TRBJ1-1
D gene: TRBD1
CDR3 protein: CASSLGTGGNTEAFF
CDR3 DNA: TGTGCCAGCAGTTTGGGGACAGGTGGGAACACTGAAGCTTTCTTT

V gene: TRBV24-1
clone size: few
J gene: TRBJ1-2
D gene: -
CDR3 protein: CATSDSPRNGYTF
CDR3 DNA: TGTGCCACCAGTGATTCCCCCCGGAACGGCTACACCTTC

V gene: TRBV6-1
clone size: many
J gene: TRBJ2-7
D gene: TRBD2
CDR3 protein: CASSETFGLVNYEQYF
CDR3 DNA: TGTGCCAGCAGTGAAACCTTCGGACTAGTAAACTACGAGCAGTACTTC

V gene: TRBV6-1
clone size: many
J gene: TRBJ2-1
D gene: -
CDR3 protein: CASGLSSQFF
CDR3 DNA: TGTGCCAGCGGTCTTTCTTCGCAGTTCTTC

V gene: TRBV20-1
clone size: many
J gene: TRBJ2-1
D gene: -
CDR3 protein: CSAREYRGARNEQFF
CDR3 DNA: TGCAGTGCTAGAGAGTATAGAGGGGCCCGCAATGAGCAGTTCTTC

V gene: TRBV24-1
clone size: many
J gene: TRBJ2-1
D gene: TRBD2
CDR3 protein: CATSDPTSGNDNEQFF
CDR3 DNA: TGTGCCACCAGTGATCCAACTAGCGGGAACGACAATGAGCAGTTCTTC

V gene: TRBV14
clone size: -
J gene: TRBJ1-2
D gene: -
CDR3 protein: CASSQDGTRRPGGYTF
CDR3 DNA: TGTGCCAGCAGCCAAGATGGGACCCGACGGCCAGGTGGCTACACCTTC

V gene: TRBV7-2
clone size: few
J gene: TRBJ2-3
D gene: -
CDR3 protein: CASSLELIGADTQYF
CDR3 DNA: TGTGCCAGCAGCTTAGAGTTGATCGGGGCAGATACGCAGTATTTT

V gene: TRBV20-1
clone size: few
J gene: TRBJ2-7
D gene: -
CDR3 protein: CSASPRDPGGIWEQYF
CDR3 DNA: TGCAGTGCTAGTCCCAGGGACCCCGGGGGTATTTGGGAGCAGTACTTC

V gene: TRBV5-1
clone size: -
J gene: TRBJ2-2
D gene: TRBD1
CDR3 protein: CASSLDPPQQGAGTGELFF
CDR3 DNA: TGCGCCAGCAGCTTGGACCCACCGCAACAGGGGGCCGGAACCGGGGAGCTGTTTTTT

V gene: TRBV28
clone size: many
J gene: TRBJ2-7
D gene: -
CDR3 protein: CASSFGVREQYF
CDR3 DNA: TGTGCCAGCAGTTTTGGAGTCCGCGAGCAGTACTTC

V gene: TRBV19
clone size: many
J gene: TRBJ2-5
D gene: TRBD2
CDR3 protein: CASSSSGRETQYF
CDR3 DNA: TGTGCCAGTAGTTCTAGCGGGAGAGAGACCCAGTACTTC

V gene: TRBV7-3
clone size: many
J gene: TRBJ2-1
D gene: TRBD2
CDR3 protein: CASRRRLAGTNNEQFF
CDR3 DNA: TGTGCCAGCAGGCGGCGACTAGCGGGGACCAACAATGAGCAGTTCTTC

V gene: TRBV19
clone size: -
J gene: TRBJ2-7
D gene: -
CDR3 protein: CASSILGGEQYF
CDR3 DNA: TGTGCCAGTAGTATTTTGGGAGGCGAGCAGTACTTC

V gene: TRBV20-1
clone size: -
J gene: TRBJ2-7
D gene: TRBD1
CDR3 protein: CSARETGGWLVYEQYF
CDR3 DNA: TGCAGTGCTAGAGAGACAGGGGGCTGGTTGGTCTACGAGCAGTACTTC

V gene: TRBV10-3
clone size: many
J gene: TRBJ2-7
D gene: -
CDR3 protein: CAISDPDRVYEQYF
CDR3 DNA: TGTGCCATCAGTGACCCGGACAGAGTCTACGAGCAGTACTTC

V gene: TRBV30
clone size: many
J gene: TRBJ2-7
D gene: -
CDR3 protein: CAWSTGPYEQYF
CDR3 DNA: TGTGCCTGGAGTACTGGTCCCTACGAGCAGTACTTC

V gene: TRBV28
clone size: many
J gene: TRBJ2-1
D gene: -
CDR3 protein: CASSPLGGRADEQFF
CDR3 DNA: TGTGCCAGCAGTCCCTTAGGGGGGAGGGCGGATGAGCAGTTCTTC

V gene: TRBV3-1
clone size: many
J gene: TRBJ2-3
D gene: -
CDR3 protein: CASSQDTQQADTQYF
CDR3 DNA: TGTGCCAGCAGCCAAGATACCCAGCAGGCAGATACGCAGTATTTT

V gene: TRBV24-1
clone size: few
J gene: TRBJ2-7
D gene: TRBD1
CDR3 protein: CATSEPGTGVLEQYF
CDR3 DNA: TGTGCCACCAGTGAACCCGGGACAGGGGTACTCGAGCAGTACTTC

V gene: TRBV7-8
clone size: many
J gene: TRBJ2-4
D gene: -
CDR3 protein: CASSLAGQTIQYF
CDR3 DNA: TGTGCCAGCAGCTTAGCAGGACAGACCATTCAGTACTTC

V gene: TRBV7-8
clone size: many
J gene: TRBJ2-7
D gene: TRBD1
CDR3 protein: CASSRTGQIYEQYF
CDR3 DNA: TGTGCCAGCAGCCGGACAGGGCAGATCTACGAGCAGTACTTC

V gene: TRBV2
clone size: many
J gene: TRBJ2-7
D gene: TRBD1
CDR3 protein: CASGHPDRGGYEQYF
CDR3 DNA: TGTGCCAGCGGGCACCCGGACAGGGGAGGGTACGAGCAGTACTTC

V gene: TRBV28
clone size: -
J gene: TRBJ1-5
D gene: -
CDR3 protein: CASRRGSSNQPQHF
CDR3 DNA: TGTGCCAGCAGACGAGGGAGTAGCAATCAGCCCCAGCATTTT

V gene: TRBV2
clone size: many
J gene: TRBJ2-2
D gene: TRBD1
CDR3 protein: CASRDRGLGAGELFF
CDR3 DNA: TGTGCCAGCAGAGACAGGGGGCTGGGGGCCGGGGAGCTGTTTTTT

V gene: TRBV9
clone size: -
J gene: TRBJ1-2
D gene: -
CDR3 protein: CASSVDGAWYGYTF
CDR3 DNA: TGTGCCAGCAGCGTAGACGGCGCCTGGTATGGCTACACCTTC

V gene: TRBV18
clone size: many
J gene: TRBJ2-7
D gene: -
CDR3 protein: CASSQGSEQYF
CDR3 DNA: TGTGCCAGCTCCCAGGGATCCGAGCAGTACTTC

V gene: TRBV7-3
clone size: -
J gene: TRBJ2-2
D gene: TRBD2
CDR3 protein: CASSSVGTSQAGELFF
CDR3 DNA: TGTGCCAGCAGCTCGGTCGGGACTAGCCAGGCCGGGGAGCTGTTTTTT